These 24 T cell receptor beta chains came from one sample sequenced in a study of CD8 T cells in ankylosing spondylitis. Each CDR3 protein gets one entry after TCRdb re-called the 5' RACE reads with MiXCR. Counted here are under 300,000 distinct CDR3 sequences, roughly 10% occurring once; the ten biggest clones make up under 7%. Sequencing was carried out using blood, either unsorted or a sorted T cell fraction (not recorded which). These receptors were collected from a male donor with ankylosing spondylitis or in good health (not recorded which).

This clonotype was seen a few times. V and J are TRBV5-8 and TRBJ1-2; D possibly corresponds to TRBD1 (6 bases). CDR1 is SGHTS, CDR2 YDEGEE, per germline. The CDR3 runs to 12 residues. Trimming stripped 2 bases from V and 8 bases from J, with 10 bases between. CDR3 in amino acids: CASSFGGRGYTF. CDR3 nucleotides: TGTGCCAGCAGCTTTGGGGGCCGAGGCTACACCTTC.

This clonotype was counted a few times. The chain carries TRBV11-1 and TRBJ2-1; D might be TRBD1 (6 bases). V was clipped by 3 bases and J by 1 base, with 16 bases between them. This CDR3 comprises 17 residues. CDR1 is SGHAT, CDR2 FQDESV, per germline (reference sequence). The CDR3 DNA reads as TGTGCCAGCAGCTTGGGGGCGTTTCGTTCGTCCTACAATGAGCAGTTCTTC. It encodes CASSLGAFRSSYNEQFF.

The chain couples TRBV3-1 to TRBJ2-2; TRBD2 agrees at 14 bases. The CDR3 has 17 amino acids. V shed 7 bases, J shed 6 bases, and the junction held 10 bases outside the gene matches. Germline lookup yields CDR1 LGHDT and CDR2 YNNKEL (reference sequence). CDR3 sequence: CASTPGLAGVGSGELFF. CDR3 DNA sequence: TGTGCCAGCACCCCGGGACTAGCGGGGGTTGGATCCGGGGAGCTGTTTTTT.

J is TRBJ2-7 and V is TRBV7-9; TRBD1 is a possible D gene (5 bases). Germline CDR1 is SEHNR and CDR2 is FQNEAQ (reference sequence). V was pared by 0 bases and J by 4 bases, with 10 bases between. This CDR3 region has 14 residues. The CDR3 sequence: CASSLARQFYEQYF. The CDR3 coding sequence is TGTGCCAGCAGCTTAGCGCGACAGTTTTACGAGCAGTACTTC.

This clonotype has at least ten counts. The chain combines TRBV5-1 with TRBJ2-5; D not certain. Trimming took 2 bases from V and 0 from J, leaving 5 bases between them. The germline gives CDR1 SGHRS, CDR2 YFSETQ. The CDR3 has 13 amino acids. CDR3 loop: CASSLPNQETQYF. As DNA, the CDR3 is TGCGCCAGCAGCTTACCGAACCAAGAGACCCAGTACTTC. Complete variable domain (other parts from reference TRBV5-1 and TRBJ2-5): KAGVTQTPRYLIKTRGQQVTLSCSPISGHRSVSWYQQTPGQGLQFLFEYFSETQRNKGNFPGRFSGRQFSNSRSEMNVSTLELGDSALYLCASSLPNQETQYFGPGTRLLVL.

This clonotype appeared many times. The chain links TRBV20-1 to TRBJ2-4; perhaps TRBD2 as D (6 bases). The V end lost 3 bases, the J end lost 8 bases, and 8 bases lay between the germline ends. CDR1 and CDR2 from the germline V gene are DFQATT and SNEGSKA (reference sequence). The CDR3 sequence is 11 residues long. The CDR3 DNA reads TGCAGTGCTAGCCCGGGGGACATTCAGTACTTC. Protein product: CSASPGDIQYF.

This clonotype came up many times. The chain combines TRBV11-2 with TRBJ2-5, with D tentatively TRBD1 (6 bases). The CDR3 has 19 amino acids. Trimming pared 2 bases from V and 5 bases from J, leaving 27 bases between. Germline-derived CDR1 and CDR2 are SGHAT and FQNNGV. CDR3 residues: CASSLNYLSGPRGGETQYF. In nucleotides, the CDR3 is TGTGCCAGCAGCTTAAACTATCTCAGCGGCCCCAGGGGTGGGGAGACCCAGTACTTC.

This clonotype was found a few times. A much more abundant neighbour one base away suggests this may be a read error. J is TRBJ1-1 and V is TRBV12-3 or TRBV12-4; no firm D call. The CDR3 is made up of 13 amino acids. CDR3 residues: CVSSLHEDTEAFF. CDR3 coding DNA: TGTGTCAGCAGCTTACATGAGGACACTGAAGCTTTCTTT.

This clonotype appeared many times. The chain is built from TRBV20-1 and TRBJ1-5; D unresolved. The CDR3 totals 18 residues. Germline assignment: CDR1 DFQATT and CDR2 SNEGSKA (reference sequence). The V gene lost 1 base and the J gene lost 2 bases, with 21 bases spanning the gap. The CDR3 sequence is CSARVNVGGWEGNQPQHF. The CDR3 DNA reads as TGCAGTGCTAGAGTAAATGTTGGAGGATGGGAAGGCAATCAGCCCCAGCATTTT.

J is TRBJ2-5 and V is TRBV7-2, with TRBD2 matching 7 bases. CDR3 length equals 14 residues. Germline CDR1 reads SGHTA; CDR2 reads FQGNSA. V lost 4 bases and J lost 5; bases outside the gene matches: 7. CDR3 sequence (DNA): TGTGCCAGCAGCTCCGGCGGGGGAGGTGAGACCCAGTACTTC. Encoded protein: CASSSGGGGETQYF.

This clonotype was found a few times. V gene TRBV24-1 combines with J gene TRBJ2-3; D is possibly TRBD1 (6 bases). CDR3 length: 14 residues. V dropped 1 base and J dropped 8 bases, with 12 bases sitting between them. Germline CDR1 and CDR2: KGHDR and SFDVKD. The CDR3 DNA follows: TGTGCCACCAGTGATTTTGGCAGGGGTTTTACGCAGTATTTT. This encodes CATSDFGRGFTQYF.

The chain links TRBV6-5 to TRBJ1-2, with a weak D call TRBD1 (6 bases). CDR1 MNHEY and CDR2 SVGAGI come from the germline V gene. The CDR3 sequence is 14 residues long. V was clipped by 2 bases and J by 4 bases, with 11 bases between them. In nucleotides, the CDR3 is TGTGCCAGCAGTTACGCCACAGGGAGCTATGGCTACACCTTC. Its translation is CASSYATGSYGYTF.

This clonotype was observed many times. The chain uses TRBV28 and TRBJ2-7, with a tentative D call TRBD1 (6 bases). Germline V CDR1 and CDR2: MDHEN, SYDVKM. The V and J ends lost 5 bases and 3 bases respectively, with 17 bases between them. There are 15 residues in the CDR3. CDR3 in DNA: TGTGCCAGCAGTGAGCACGGACAGACCTTCTACGAGCAGTACTTC. Its protein is CASSEHGQTFYEQYF. The whole variable domain, filled in from reference TRBV28 and TRBJ2-7, reads DVKVTQSSRYLVKRTGEKVFLECVQDMDHENMFWYRQDPGLGLRLIYFSYDVKMKEKGDIPEGYSVSREKKERFSLILESASTNQTSMYLCASSEHGQTFYEQYFGPGTRLTVT.

This clonotype has more than one count but fewer than ten. This rearrangement joins TRBV28 to TRBJ2-3, with D unclear. V dropped 2 bases and J dropped 0 bases, with 6 bases sitting between them. Germline V gene data show CDR1 as MDHEN and CDR2 as SYDVKM. The CDR3 contains 14 residues. The CDR3 coding sequence is TGTGCCAGCAGTTTACGATCTAGCACAGATACGCAGTATTTT. It translates to CASSLRSSTDTQYF. Filled out from reference TRBV28 and TRBJ2-3, the complete variable domain reads DVKVTQSSRYLVKRTGEKVFLECVQDMDHENMFWYRQDPGLGLRLIYFSYDVKMKEKGDIPEGYSVSREKKERFSLILESASTNQTSMYLCASSLRSSTDTQYFGPGTRLTVL.

This clonotype has just a few counts. The chain joins TRBV5-1 to TRBJ2-1; TRBD1 matches 7 bases. The CDR3 is 15 residues long. From germline, CDR1 is SGHRS and CDR2 YFSETQ. The J segment lost 8 bases and the V segment lost 0 bases, leaving 8 bases of the junction unmatched. The CDR3 DNA is TGCGCCAGCAGCTTGGCACAGGGGACGGGGTATGAGCAGTTCTTC. Protein product: CASSLAQGTGYEQFF. Complete variable domain (other parts from reference TRBV5-1 and TRBJ2-1): KAGVTQTPRYLIKTRGQQVTLSCSPISGHRSVSWYQQTPGQGLQFLFEYFSETQRNKGNFPGRFSGRQFSNSRSEMNVSTLELGDSALYLCASSLAQGTGYEQFFGPGTRLTVL.

This clonotype was seen many times. V usage is TRBV20-1 and J usage is TRBJ1-1; D is ambiguous. CDR3 length equals 14 residues. Germline loops: CDR1 DFQATT, CDR2 SNEGSKA (reference sequence). V was pared by 0 bases and J by 0 bases, with 8 bases between. The CDR3 sequence: CSAREFELNTEAFF. For the CDR3, the DNA is TGCAGTGCTAGAGAGTTTGAGCTGAACACTGAAGCTTTCTTT.

This clonotype was seen a few times. The gene calls are TRBV29-1 and TRBJ2-5, with TRBD2 matching over 9 bases. V trimming: 3 bases; J trimming: 4 bases; junction bases outside the gene matches: 9. Germline CDR1 and CDR2: SQVTM and ANQGSEA. The CDR3 is 15 amino acids. CDR3 sequence (DNA): TGCAGCGTTGAGTTACTAGCGGGTGTAAGAGAGACCCAGTACTTC. The encoded protein is CSVELLAGVRETQYF. Drawing the rest from reference TRBV29-1 and TRBJ2-5, the complete variable domain is SAVISQKPSRDICQRGTSLTIQCQVDSQVTMMFWYRQQPGQSLTLIATANQGSEATYESGFVIDKFPISRPNLTFSTLTVSNMSPEDSSIYLCSVELLAGVRETQYFGPGTRLLVL.

CDR3 nucleotide sequence: TGTGCCAGCAGTGAAGATTGGGGTGGCTACACCTTC. The encoded protein is CASSEDWGGYTF. This chain connects TRBV25-1 to TRBJ1-2; D uncertain. CDR1 and CDR2 from the germline V gene are MGHDK and SYGVNS. CDR3 length: 12 amino acids. V was pared by 2 bases and J by 7 bases, with 8 bases between.

This clonotype was recorded at least ten times. The V call is TRBV12-3 or TRBV12-4, the J call TRBJ2-5, with D possibly being TRBD1 or TRBD2 (5 bases each). The V end lost 2 bases, the J end lost 8 bases, and 18 bases lay between the germline ends. This CDR3 contains 15 residues. Here the CDR3 DNA reads TGTGCCAGCAGTTTATCGTGGGGGTCGCCGACTACCCAGTACTTC. Protein product: CASSLSWGSPTTQYF.

This chain's CDR3 is CASSSGRGGETQYF. The DNA for the CDR3 is TGTGCCAGCAGCTCAGGCCGGGGGGGAGAGACCCAGTACTTC. The V call is TRBV7-6, the J call TRBJ2-5; 8 nucleotides line up with TRBD2. The CDR3 loop spans 14 amino acids. Germline loops: CDR1 SGHVS, CDR2 FNYEAQ. The J segment lost 4 bases and the V segment lost 4 bases, leaving 5 bases of the junction unmatched. The full variable domain, in which reference TRBV7-6 and TRBJ2-5 provide the parts outside the CDR3, is GAGVSQSPRYKVTKRGQDVALRCDPISGHVSLYWYRQALGQGPEFLTYFNYEAQQDKSGLPNDRFSAERPEGSISTLTIQRTEQRDSAMYRCASSSGRGGETQYFGPGTRLLVL.

This clonotype was picked up many times. The chain combines TRBV27 with TRBJ1-1, with D possibly being TRBD1 (6 bases). Trimming removed 4 bases at V and 10 bases at J, with 13 bases between. This CDR3 has 12 residues. Germline V gene data show CDR1 as MNHEY and CDR2 as SMNVEV (reference sequence). The CDR3 DNA reads TGTGCCAGCAGTTCCTACAGGGACCCAGCTTTCTTT. Translation gives CASSSYRDPAFF.

This clonotype was seen many times. The chain carries TRBV12-3 or TRBV12-4 and TRBJ2-7; D uncertain. The CDR3 runs 13 residues. Trimming removed 3 bases at V and 2 bases at J, with 8 bases between. CDR3 DNA: TGTGCCAGCAGTTTTGGCAGCACCTACGAGCAGTACTTC. It codes for CASSFGSTYEQYF.

This chain uses TRBV18 with TRBJ2-1, with D perhaps being TRBD1 or TRBD2 (5 bases each). This CDR3 is 16 amino acids long. Germline CDR1 reads KGHSH; CDR2 reads LQKENI. The V gene lost 2 bases and the J gene lost 0 bases, with 11 bases spanning the gap. CDR3 nucleotide sequence: TGTGCCAGCTCACCAGGGGGAAGTAGCTCCTACAATGAGCAGTTCTTC. Translating gives CASSPGGSSSYNEQFF.

This clonotype has at least ten counts. The chain carries TRBV7-3 and TRBJ2-3, with TRBD2 matching over 12 bases. The CDR3 is 16 residues long. V lost 5 bases and J lost 0; bases outside the gene matches: 3. CDR1 and CDR2 (germline): SGHTA, FQGTGA. CDR3 sequence: CASSHLAGGSTDTQYF. DNA for the CDR3: TGTGCCAGCAGCCACCTAGCGGGGGGGAGCACAGATACGCAGTATTTT. The whole variable domain, filled in from reference TRBV7-3 and TRBJ2-3, reads GAGVSQTPSNKVTEKGKYVELRCDPISGHTALYWYRQSLGQGPEFLIYFQGTGAADDSGLPNDRFFAVRPEGSVSTLKIQRTERGDSAVYLCASSHLAGGSTDTQYFGPGTRLTVL.